The entry that follows covers one T cell receptor (beta chain) sequence. This specimen belongs to a study of blood T cell repertoires in COVID-19. Study-level information: Sites in the United States, Italy and Spain provided acute and convalescent COVID-19 samples. PBMCs, B-cell-depleted T cells, or T cells provided the cDNA or gDNA that made up the material.

After removal of 0 bases from V and 2 bases from J, the junction contained 2 bases not matched to a gene. Germline V gene lookup returns CDR1 SGHNT and CDR2 YYREEE (reference sequence). The length of the CDR3 is 15 residues. Authors' methods: Reference gene primer amplification gave estimated nucleated cell counts. Method: immunoSEQ multiplex PCR; TCRdb's copy keeps in-frame clones and lacks some. V, J and clone size were drawn from that table, and D and trimming were deduced from the DNA. The data hold about 78,000 clones, with 80% observed a single time. The chain employs TRBV5-4 and TRBJ2-5; 9 positions agree with TRBD2. This TCR was recovered from a man aged 60 to 75 with active or convalescent COVID-19. Specimen: peripheral blood. The DNA of the CDR3 is TGTGCCAGCAGCTTGGGACTAGCGGCACAAGAGACCCAGTACTTC. The encoded protein is CASSLGLAAQETQYF.